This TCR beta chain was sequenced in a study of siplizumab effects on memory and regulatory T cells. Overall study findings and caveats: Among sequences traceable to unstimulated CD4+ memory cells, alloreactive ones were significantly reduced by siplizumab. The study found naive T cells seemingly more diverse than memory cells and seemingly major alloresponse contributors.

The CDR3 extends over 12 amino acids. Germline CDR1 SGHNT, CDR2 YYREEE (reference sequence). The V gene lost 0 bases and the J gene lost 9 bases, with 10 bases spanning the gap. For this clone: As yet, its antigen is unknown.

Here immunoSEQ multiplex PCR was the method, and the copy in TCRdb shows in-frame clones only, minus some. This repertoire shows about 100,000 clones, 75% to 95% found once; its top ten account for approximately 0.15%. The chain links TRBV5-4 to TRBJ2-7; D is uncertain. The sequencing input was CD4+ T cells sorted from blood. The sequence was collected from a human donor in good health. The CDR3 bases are TGTGCCAGCAGCTTGGATGTCGCTGGGCAGTACTTC. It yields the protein CASSLDVAGQYF.